This T cell receptor (beta chain) originates from a study of T-cell reconstitution after alpha-beta-depleted transplantation in children. Study-wide results and caveats: In patients about two months after transplant, alpha-beta T cells reportedly arose from several hundred expanded graft clones.

About this clonotype: Its antigen is undetermined.

The CDR3 covers 16 residues. CDR1 is MDHEN, CDR2 SYDVKM, per germline. After removal of 7 bases from V and 5 bases from J, the junction contained 15 bases not matched to a gene. Using unique molecular identifiers, the investigators prepared the TCRbeta library. Each CDR3 protein is one row after TCRdb ran MiXCR on the PCR reads. The table has about 980,000 distinct CDR3 sequences, roughly 29% seen once. The sequencing here drew on PBMCs, mostly from graft donor cells, taken 360 days after TCRalphabeta/CD19-depleted stem cell transplant. This sequence joins TRBV28 and TRBJ2-5, with 8 bases matching TRBD1. The source of this sequence is a boy under three years old who had a stem cell transplant for SCID, so the T cells may come from the graft donor. The CDR3 DNA reads TGTGCCAGCACCCGTTATGACAGGGGACCGTCGGAGACCCAGTACTTC. It encodes CASTRYDRGPSETQYF.